The clone carrying this T cell receptor (beta chain) was picked up many times. Its antigen is not identified. This record comes from a study of response to subunit inactivated influenza vaccine. Notes on the study in general: Authors suggested each seasonal influenza vaccination recruits few new T cells.

One entry per CDR3 protein results from TCRdb running MiXCR on the RT-PCR reads. The sample lists about 500,000 distinct CDR3 sequences, 10% to 15% seen once, with over 10% in the top ten. The source is a man aged 50 to 60 who received an inactivated influenza vaccine. This sample comprised PBMCs from blood, obtained around seven weeks after vaccination.

The CDR3 nucleotides read TGTGCCACCAGTGATCCCCTGAGAGCGGGAGTCACAGATACGCAGTATTTT. This codes for CATSDPLRAGVTDTQYF. The chain is built from TRBV24-1 and TRBJ2-3, with 8 bases fitting TRBD2. There are 17 residues in the CDR3. Germline V gene sequence: CDR1 KGHDR, CDR2 SFDVKD. Trimming took 3 bases from V and 2 from J; bases not matched to a gene: 9.